The 15 T cell receptor beta chains reported below all come from one sample, sequenced in a study of T-cell reconstitution after alpha-beta-depleted transplantation in children. For TCRbeta, the library was prepared with unique molecular identifiers. Using its own MiXCR run on the PCR reads, TCRdb lists one record per CDR3 protein. The table has roughly 180,000 distinct CDR3 sequences, less than 15% seen once. The source material was PBMCs from the stem cell graft donor, sampled from the stem cell graft. These receptors originate from a human donor who donated a stem cell graft to a child with acute lymphoblastic leukemia.

The chain employs TRBV27 and TRBJ2-4; 8 nucleotides agree with TRBD2. Germline trimming cut 5 bases from V and 0 bases from J; bases unmatched to any gene: 18. There are 20 residues in the CDR3. CDR1 is MNHEY, CDR2 SMNVEV, per germline (reference sequence). CDR3 nucleotides: TGTGCCAGCAGTCCAAGGACTAGCCTCCCCCTTTTCCTAGCCAAAAACATTCAGTACTTC. Translation gives CASSPRTSLPLFLAKNIQYF.

This clonotype was picked up many times. The V call is TRBV20-1, the J call TRBJ2-5; 8 bases align to TRBD1. The length of the CDR3 is 13 residues. CDR1 and CDR2 (germline): DFQATT, SNEGSKA (reference sequence). V gave up 6 bases and J gave up 3 bases; unmatched junction bases: 6. CDR3 loop: CSAEDRVKETQYF. The DNA for the CDR3 is TGCAGTGCCGAGGACAGGGTTAAAGAGACCCAGTACTTC.

This clonotype showed up just a few times. This sequence joins TRBV5-4 and TRBJ2-5; maybe TRBD1 (6 bases). There are 13 residues in the CDR3. CDR1 and CDR2 (germline): SGHNT, YYREEE (reference sequence). Trimming shortened V by 2 bases and J by 6 bases, and 11 bases separated the two germline ends. CDR3 in DNA: TGTGCCAGCAGCTTCTGGGGGCGGAAGACCCAGTACTTC. Its protein is CASSFWGRKTQYF. The entire variable domain, with the rest obtained from reference TRBV5-4 and TRBJ2-5, is as follows: ETGVTQSPTHLIKTRGQQVTLRCSSQSGHNTVSWYQQALGQGPQFIFQYYREEENGRGNFPPRFSGLQFPNYSSELNVNALELDDSALYLCASSFWGRKTQYFGPGTRLLVL.

This clonotype was detected ten times or more. V gene TRBV29-1 combines with J gene TRBJ2-3; the D is unclear. V was shortened by 4 bases and J by 0 bases, with 5 bases between the two germline ends. This CDR3 has 12 amino acids. Germline loops: CDR1 SQVTM, CDR2 ANQGSEA. DNA for the CDR3: TGCAGCGTTGTTAGGAGCACAGATACGCAGTATTTT. The encoded protein is CSVVRSTDTQYF.

This clonotype showed up just a few times. CDR3 sequence (DNA): TGTGCCAGCAGCTCCGCCCGACTAGCGGGGCGTTACAATGAGCAGTTCTTC. Protein sequence: CASSSARLAGRYNEQFF. The chain is built from TRBV11-2 and TRBJ2-1, with TRBD2 matching 11 bases. CDR3 length equals 17 residues. Germline CDR1 and CDR2: SGHAT and FQNNGV. V was pared by 4 bases and J by 4 bases, with 9 bases of the junction left unmatched.

This clonotype was counted only a few times. V usage is TRBV4-1 and J usage is TRBJ2-1, with TRBD1 identical over 9 bases. After removal of 4 bases from V and 4 bases from J, the junction contained 8 bases not matched to a gene. This CDR3 spans 16 amino acids. The germline CDR1 and CDR2 sequences are MGHRA and YSYEKL. The CDR3 DNA reads TGCGCCAGCAGCCCGGTTTGGGGACAGGGTTACAATGAGCAGTTCTTC. This translates into CASSPVWGQGYNEQFF.

This clonotype was counted at least ten times. V is TRBV30 and J is TRBJ1-5; a possible D gene is TRBD1 (5 bases). The germline CDR1 and CDR2 sequences are GTSNPN and SVGIG (reference sequence). Trimming cost V 0 bases and J 5 bases, with 14 bases left between them. This CDR3 has 15 residues. As DNA, the CDR3 is TGTGCCTGGAGTGTACTGGGGGGGAAGTATCAGCCCCAGCATTTT. This gives the protein CAWSVLGGKYQPQHF.

The chain employs TRBV23-1 and TRBJ2-3; D not certain. TRBV23-1 is an ORF; its function is uncertain. The CDR3 covers 13 residues. Trimming took 8 bases from V and 3 from J, leaving 12 bases between them. The CDR3 nucleotides read TGCGCCAGCTACTTTAAAGGGACAGATACGCAGTATTTT. It codes for CASYFKGTDTQYF.

This chain uses TRBV3-1 with TRBJ1-1; weak D call: TRBD1 (5 bases). The V end was cut by 1 base, the J end by 5 bases, with 14 bases between. This CDR3 contains 15 residues. Germline-derived CDR1 and CDR2 are LGHDT and YNNKEL (reference sequence). The CDR3 nucleotides are TGTGCCAGCAGCCAAGGAGGGGTACTCGGGACTGAAGCTTTCTTT. It codes for CASSQGGVLGTEAFF.

This clonotype was seen at least ten times. The chain couples TRBV6-2 or TRBV6-3 to TRBJ1-6; TRBD1 agrees at 7 bases. Germline values: CDR1 MNHEY, CDR2 SVGEGT. V was clipped by 6 bases and J by 6 bases; unmatched bases: 5. This CDR3 contains 14 residues. This chain's CDR3 is CASRRGQINSPLHF. CDR3 bases: TGTGCCAGCAGAAGGGGACAGATTAATTCACCCCTCCACTTT.

This clonotype was seen repeatedly, ten times or more. The V and J genes are TRBV10-3 and TRBJ2-7, with D perhaps TRBD1 or TRBD2 (5 bases each). The CDR3 spans 17 residues. CDR1 and CDR2 (germline): ENHRY, SYGVKD. The V gene lost 5 bases and the J gene lost 7 bases, with 27 bases spanning the gap. In DNA form, the CDR3 reads TGTGCCATCAGTCCGACTACACAGGCCCGCCCCAATGGGGAGCAGTACTTC. Translation: CAISPTTQARPNGEQYF.

The J gene is TRBJ2-3, the V gene TRBV12-3 or TRBV12-4; 7 bases line up with TRBD2. CDR3 length: 14 residues. The junction had 10 bases not matched to a gene; V was cut back by 7 bases and J by 6 bases. CDR3 sequence: CASTSGGGRDTQYF. The CDR3 nucleotides are TGTGCCAGCACCTCTGGGGGGGGAAGGGATACGCAGTATTTT.

This clonotype was counted at least ten times. The J gene is TRBJ2-1, the V gene TRBV10-3, with TRBD2 matching over 7 bases. CDR3 length equals 11 residues. J was trimmed by 13 bases and V by 6 bases; bases with no gene match: 6. The germline V gene has CDR1 ENHRY and CDR2 SYGVKD. DNA for the CDR3: TGTGCCATCAGCACTAGCGTTACTCAGTTCTTC. This encodes CAISTSVTQFF.

This clonotype was counted only a few times. The chain is built from TRBV12-3 or TRBV12-4 and TRBJ1-4, with 8 bases that match TRBD1. J gave up 8 bases and V 5 bases, and 10 bases lay outside the gene matches. The CDR3 runs 15 residues. CDR3 nucleotide sequence: TGTGCCAGCAGTCTCGGGGCAGGGGGCGGGGAAAAACTGTTTTTT. It codes for CASSLGAGGGEKLFF.

The sample holds many counts of this clonotype. The V call is TRBV12-3 or TRBV12-4, the J call TRBJ2-1, with D possibly TRBD2 on 6 matching bases. Trimming removed 5 bases at V and 8 bases at J, with 22 bases between. This CDR3 comprises 16 residues. For the CDR3, the DNA is TGTGCCAGCAGTCGCTCGGGGGTCCTGAATTGGGATGAGCAGTTCTTC. It is translated as CASSRSGVLNWDEQFF.